This T cell receptor beta chain was recovered during a study of cytomegalovirus exposure and HLA in healthy donors. As for the donors, each was a healthy bone marrow donor. The PCR ran on 60 Vbeta and 13 Jbeta primers. Authors' data handling: Later, some 75 million unique TCR beta chains were counted in an analysis, and about 10 million of them were shared. Profiling relied on immunoSEQ multiplex PCR, and the TCRdb table lists in-frame clones only, not all of them. V and J calls and clone size are given by that table; D and trimming were obtained from the DNA. The sample has just over 200,000 clones; about 70% are singletons. Sequenced material: PBMCs. This clonotype was sampled from a man aged 40-55 years in good health and CMV-seropositive.

The DNA of the CDR3 is TGTGCCATAACCCGACTAGCGGCTAGCACAGATACGCAGTATTTT. Its translation is CAITRLAASTDTQYF. The chain joins TRBV6-1 to TRBJ2-3; 9 positions agree with TRBD2. The germline V gene has CDR1 MNHNS and CDR2 SASEGT. CDR3 size: 15 residues. Unmatched junction bases numbered 8, after V lost 10 bases and J lost 0 bases.